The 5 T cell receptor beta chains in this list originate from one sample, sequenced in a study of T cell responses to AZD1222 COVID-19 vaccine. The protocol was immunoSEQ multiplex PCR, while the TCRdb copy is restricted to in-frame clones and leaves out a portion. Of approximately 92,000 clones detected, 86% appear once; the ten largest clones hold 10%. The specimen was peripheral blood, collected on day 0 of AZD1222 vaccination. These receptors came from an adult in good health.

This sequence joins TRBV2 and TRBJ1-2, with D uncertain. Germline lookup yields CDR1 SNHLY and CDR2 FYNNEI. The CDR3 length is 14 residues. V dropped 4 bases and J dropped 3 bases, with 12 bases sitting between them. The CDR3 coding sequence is TGTGCCAGCAGTGCGGACGGATCCTACTATGGCTACACCTTC. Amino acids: CASSADGSYYGYTF.

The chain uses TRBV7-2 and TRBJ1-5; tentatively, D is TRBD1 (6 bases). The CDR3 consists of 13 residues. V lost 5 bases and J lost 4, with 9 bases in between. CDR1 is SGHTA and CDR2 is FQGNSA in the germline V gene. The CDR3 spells CASSRQVNQPQHF. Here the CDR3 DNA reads TGTGCCAGCAGCCGACAGGTAAATCAGCCCCAGCATTTT.

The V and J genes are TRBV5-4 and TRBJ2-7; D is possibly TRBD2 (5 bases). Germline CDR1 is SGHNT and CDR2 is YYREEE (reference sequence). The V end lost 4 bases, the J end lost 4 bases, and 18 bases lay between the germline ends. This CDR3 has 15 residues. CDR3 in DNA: TGTGCCAGCAGCCCCCCCCGGGCTAGCCGATACGAGCAGTACTTC. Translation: CASSPPRASRYEQYF.

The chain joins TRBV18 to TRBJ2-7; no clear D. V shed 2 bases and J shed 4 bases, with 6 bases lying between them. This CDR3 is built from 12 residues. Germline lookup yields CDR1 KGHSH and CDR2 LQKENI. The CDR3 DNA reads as TGTGCCAGCTCACCAGACGGGTACGAGCAGTACTTC. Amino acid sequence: CASSPDGYEQYF.

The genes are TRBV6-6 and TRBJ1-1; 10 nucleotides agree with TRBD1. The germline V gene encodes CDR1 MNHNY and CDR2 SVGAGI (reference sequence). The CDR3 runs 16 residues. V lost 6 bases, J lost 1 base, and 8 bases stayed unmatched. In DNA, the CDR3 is TGTGCCAGCAGCGGACAGGGGGTGGTTGGGAACACTGAAGCTTTCTTT. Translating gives CASSGQGVVGNTEAFF.